The source of this TCR beta chain is a study of blood T cell repertoires in COVID-19. The repertoire was sequenced with immunoSEQ multiplex PCR; TCRdb's copy has only in-frame clones and lacks some. This sample has around 150,000 clones, with approximately 82% found just once. During active infection, Seattle patients enrolled and were then monitored through disease. The CDR3 runs to 14 residues. Trimming took off 7 bases at V and 1 base at J, with 11 bases between the two ends. Germline V gene data show CDR1 as MDHEN and CDR2 as SYDVKM. Sequencing used peripheral blood. The chain employs TRBV28 and TRBJ1-5; D perhaps matches TRBD1 (6 bases). The clonotype comes from a woman between 40 and 50 years old with COVID-19, enrolled during active disease. Written as DNA, the CDR3 is TGTGCCAGCACCCCAACAGGGAGCAATCAGCCCCAGCATTTT. This encodes CASTPTGSNQPQHF.